These 15 T cell receptor beta chains were sequenced from one sample in a study of CD8 T cells in Susac syndrome (dated by TCRdb to between 2019 and 2020). The library was made by the immunoSEQ multiplex PCR assay. RNA was extracted using the RNeasy kit, and roughly 0.5 to 1 ug of the RNA was reverse transcribed with random hexamers. The public reads were reprocessed in TCRdb via fastp at Q25 and MiXCR, keeping in-frame beta chains. Identical CDR3 protein sequences are pooled into one entry, listed with their most common genes and DNA. This sample gives under 200,000 distinct CDR3 sequences in total; 90% to 95% of them show up just once. The biggest ten clones account for about 0.1% of the sample. Material for sequencing was CD4+ T cells from PBMCs. These receptor sequences come from a human donor with Susac syndrome.

The V call is TRBV30, the J call TRBJ2-1; 10 bases match TRBD2. V lost 2 bases and J lost 5; bases outside the gene matches: 12. The CDR3 is 17 amino acids. Germline-derived CDR1 and CDR2 are GTSNPN and SVGIG (reference sequence). In DNA, the CDR3 is TGTGCCTGGAGTAAGTCCCGATTAGCGGGGGGAAACAATGAGCAGTTCTTC. It specifies CAWSKSRLAGGNNEQFF. Full variable domain (outside the CDR3, taken from reference TRBV30 and TRBJ2-1): SQTIHQWPATLVQPVGSPLSLECTVEGTSNPNLYWYRQAAGRGLQLLFYSVGIGQISSEVPQNLSASRPQDRQFILSSKKLLLSDSGFYLCAWSKSRLAGGNNEQFFGPGTRLTVL.

The V call is TRBV28, the J call TRBJ1-5; perhaps TRBD1 as D (5 bases). This CDR3 comprises 15 residues. Germline V gene sequence: CDR1 MDHEN, CDR2 SYDVKM. V was clipped by 6 bases and J by 3 bases, with 15 bases between them. CDR3 region: CASSKQIRDNQPQHF. The CDR3 nucleotides are TGTGCCAGCAGCAAACAAATCAGGGACAATCAGCCCCAGCATTTT.

The V and J genes are TRBV10-3 and TRBJ2-2; 11 bases map to TRBD2. CDR1 and CDR2 from the germline V gene are ENHRY and SYGVKD. J gave up 2 bases and V 3 bases, and 5 bases lay outside the gene matches. CDR3 length: 17 amino acids. The CDR3 protein is CAISEPGLAGNTGELFF. The DNA for the CDR3 is TGTGCCATCAGTGAACCAGGACTAGCGGGCAACACCGGGGAGCTGTTTTTT.

V gene TRBV2 combines with J gene TRBJ2-7, with a weak D call TRBD2 (6 bases). The length of the CDR3 is 10 residues. Germline V gives CDR1 SNHLY, CDR2 FYNNEI. V lost 7 bases, J lost 7 bases, and 8 bases lay in between. The CDR3 DNA reads as TGTGCCAGCACTCGGGGGGAGCAGTACTTC. Translation gives CASTRGEQYF. Filled out from reference TRBV2 and TRBJ2-7, the complete variable domain reads EPEVTQTPSHQVTQMGQEVILRCVPISNHLYFYWYRQILGQKVEFLVSFYNNEISEKSEIFDDQFSVERPDGSNFTLKIRSTKLEDSAMYFCASTRGEQYFGPGTRLTVT.

CDR3 nucleotides: TGTGCCAGCAGTACGGGTGGTATTGCGGGGCAGTACTTC. Its protein product is CASSTGGIAGQYF. The chain carries TRBV11-2 and TRBJ2-7, with a possible D match to TRBD2 (5 bases). The CDR3 consists of 13 residues. Trimming pared 6 bases from V and 9 bases from J, leaving 18 bases between. Per the germline V gene, CDR1 is SGHAT and CDR2 is FQNNGV.

The J gene is TRBJ2-1, the V gene TRBV3-1; D may be TRBD2 (6 bases). The CDR3 consists of 14 residues. CDR1 is LGHDT, CDR2 YNNKEL, per germline (reference sequence). The germline V and J ends were trimmed by 4 bases and 10 bases, with 17 bases remaining between them. The CDR3 DNA sequence: TGTGCCAGCAGCCCCGGGGGAGGTGTGCCCGAGCAGTTCTTC. It specifies CASSPGGGVPEQFF.

The chain recombines TRBV4-1 with TRBJ1-4; the D gene is possibly TRBD1 (5 bases). Germline CDR1 MGHRA, CDR2 YSYEKL. The CDR3 contains 15 residues. V was cut by 4 bases and J by 9 bases, with 18 bases left in between. The CDR3 sequence: CASSPQGEGWQKLFF. CDR3 DNA sequence: TGCGCCAGCAGCCCTCAGGGTGAGGGTTGGCAAAAACTGTTTTTT.

This chain connects TRBV12-3 or TRBV12-4 to TRBJ2-7; D is uncertain. This CDR3 is 13 amino acids long. V lost 2 bases, J lost 6 bases, and 11 bases lay in between. This CDR3 is CASSLYASGEQYF. As DNA, the CDR3 is TGTGCCAGCAGTTTATACGCCTCCGGCGAGCAGTACTTC.

The chain joins TRBV7-2 to TRBJ2-3; TRBD2 agrees at 12 bases. Germline CDR1 and CDR2: SGHTA and FQGNSA. This CDR3 spans 19 amino acids. V shed 8 bases and J 0 bases; nucleotides not matched to a gene: 15. As DNA, the CDR3 is TGTGCCAGCGCCCGGTGGGCTAGCGGGGGGGTAGGGAGCACAGATACGCAGTATTTT. This sequence encodes CASARWASGGVGSTDTQYF.

This clonotype was counted a few times. This chain joins TRBV6-1 and TRBJ2-5; D call uncertain. CDR1 MNHNS and CDR2 SASEGT come from the germline V gene. V was clipped by 7 bases and J by 1 base, with 7 bases between them. The CDR3 totals 12 residues. CDR3 protein: CASTGFQETQYF. The CDR3 region has the DNA TGTGCCAGCACCGGTTTCCAAGAGACCCAGTACTTC.

CDR3 in amino acids: CASNRGGNYEQYF. CDR3 coding DNA: TGTGCCAGCAATAGGGGGGGTAACTACGAGCAGTACTTC. The chain has TRBV6-2 or TRBV6-3 and TRBJ2-7, with D perhaps TRBD2 (7 bases). Germline loops: CDR1 MNHEY, CDR2 SVGEGT. V was clipped by 7 bases and J by 3 bases, with 13 bases between them. This CDR3 comprises 13 residues.

The chain joins TRBV28 to TRBJ1-4; D possibly corresponds to TRBD1 (5 bases). Germline loops: CDR1 MDHEN, CDR2 SYDVKM. Trimming took off 1 base at V and 2 bases at J, with 11 bases between the two ends. The CDR3 extends over 16 amino acids. CDR3 residues: CASSLSGYSTNEKLFF. The CDR3 DNA sequence: TGTGCCAGCAGTTTATCAGGGTACAGTACTAATGAAAAACTGTTTTTT.

CDR3 residues: CSVENRTLYGYTF. DNA of the CDR3: TGCAGTGTAGAAAATCGGACTCTCTATGGCTACACCTTC. The chain employs TRBV20-1 and TRBJ1-2; D unresolved. V was trimmed by 7 bases and J by 4 bases, leaving 16 bases between them. In germline, CDR1 is DFQATT, CDR2 SNEGSKA (reference sequence). The CDR3 totals 13 residues.

The genes are TRBV3-1 and TRBJ2-7, with no clear D. The CDR3 totals 15 residues. Trimming stripped 4 bases from V and 0 bases from J, with 13 bases between. CDR1 LGHDT and CDR2 YNNKEL come from the germline V gene (reference sequence). CDR3 DNA sequence: TGTGCCAGCAGCCCCCTTGGGTGGGGCTCCTACGAGCAGTACTTC. It translates to CASSPLGWGSYEQYF.

The chain links TRBV28 to TRBJ2-1, with D tentatively TRBD2 (6 bases). V was trimmed by 7 bases and J by 6 bases, leaving 19 bases between them. CDR1 is MDHEN and CDR2 is SYDVKM in the germline V gene. There are 15 residues in the CDR3. CDR3 nucleotide sequence: TGTGCCAGCACCCGCCTAGCGACCCAACTCAATGAGCAGTTCTTC. Protein product: CASTRLATQLNEQFF.